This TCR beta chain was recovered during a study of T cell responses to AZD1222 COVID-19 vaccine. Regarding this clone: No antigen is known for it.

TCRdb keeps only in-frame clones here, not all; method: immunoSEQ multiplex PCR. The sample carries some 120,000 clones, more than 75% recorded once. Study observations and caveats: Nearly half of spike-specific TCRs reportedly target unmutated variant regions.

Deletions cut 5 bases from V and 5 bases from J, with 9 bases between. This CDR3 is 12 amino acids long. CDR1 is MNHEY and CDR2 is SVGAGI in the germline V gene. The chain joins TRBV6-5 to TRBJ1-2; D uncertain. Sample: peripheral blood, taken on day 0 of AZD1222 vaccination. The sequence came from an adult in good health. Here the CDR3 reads CASSPLGYGYTF. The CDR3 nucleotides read TGTGCCAGCAGTCCCCTTGGGTATGGCTACACCTTC.